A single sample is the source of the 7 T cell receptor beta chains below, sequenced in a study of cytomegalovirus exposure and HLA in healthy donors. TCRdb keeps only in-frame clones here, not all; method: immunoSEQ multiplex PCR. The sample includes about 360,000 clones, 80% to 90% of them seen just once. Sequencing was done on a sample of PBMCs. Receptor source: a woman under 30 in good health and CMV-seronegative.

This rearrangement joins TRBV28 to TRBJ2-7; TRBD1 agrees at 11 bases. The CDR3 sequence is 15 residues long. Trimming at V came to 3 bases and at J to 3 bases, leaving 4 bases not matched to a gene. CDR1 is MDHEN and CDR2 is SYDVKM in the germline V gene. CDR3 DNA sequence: TGTGCCAGCAGTTTTGGGACAGGGGGGTACTACGAGCAGTACTTC. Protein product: CASSFGTGGYYEQYF.

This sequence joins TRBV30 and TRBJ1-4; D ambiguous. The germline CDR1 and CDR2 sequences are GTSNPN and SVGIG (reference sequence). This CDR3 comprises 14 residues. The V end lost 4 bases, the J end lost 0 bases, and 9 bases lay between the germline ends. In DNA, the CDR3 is TGTGCCTGGAACGGTGCCGCAACTAATGAAAAACTGTTTTTT. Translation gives CAWNGAATNEKLFF.

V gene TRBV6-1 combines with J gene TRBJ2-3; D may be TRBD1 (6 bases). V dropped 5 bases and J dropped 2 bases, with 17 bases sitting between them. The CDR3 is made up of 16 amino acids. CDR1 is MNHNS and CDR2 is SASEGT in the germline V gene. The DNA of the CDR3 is TGTGCCAGCAGTCAAGGACAGCTACCTTACACAGATACGCAGTATTTT. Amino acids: CASSQGQLPYTDTQYF.

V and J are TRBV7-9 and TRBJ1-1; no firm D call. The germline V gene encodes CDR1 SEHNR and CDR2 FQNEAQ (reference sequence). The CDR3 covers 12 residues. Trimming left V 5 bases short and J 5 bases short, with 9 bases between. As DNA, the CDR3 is TGTGCCAGCAGCCCTCACAGTACTGAAGCTTTCTTT. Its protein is CASSPHSTEAFF.

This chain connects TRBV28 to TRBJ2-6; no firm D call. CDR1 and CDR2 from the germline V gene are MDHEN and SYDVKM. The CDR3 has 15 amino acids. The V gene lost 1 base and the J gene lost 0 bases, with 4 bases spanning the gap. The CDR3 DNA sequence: TGTGCCAGCAGTTTATTCGGCTCTGGGGCCAACGTCCTGACTTTC. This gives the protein CASSLFGSGANVLTF.

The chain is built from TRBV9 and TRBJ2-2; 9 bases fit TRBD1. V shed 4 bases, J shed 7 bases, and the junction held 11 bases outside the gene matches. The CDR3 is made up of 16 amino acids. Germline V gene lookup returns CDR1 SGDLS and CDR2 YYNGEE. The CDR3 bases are TGTGCCAGCAGCCAGTACCCGACAGGGGGGGGCGGGGAGCTGTTTTTT. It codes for CASSQYPTGGGGELFF.

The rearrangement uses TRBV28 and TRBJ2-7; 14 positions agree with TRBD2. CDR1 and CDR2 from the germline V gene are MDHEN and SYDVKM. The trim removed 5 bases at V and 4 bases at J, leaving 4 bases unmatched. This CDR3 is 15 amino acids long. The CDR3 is CASSLGTSGSYEQYF. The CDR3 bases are TGTGCCAGCAGTCTAGGGACTAGCGGGAGTTACGAGCAGTACTTC.